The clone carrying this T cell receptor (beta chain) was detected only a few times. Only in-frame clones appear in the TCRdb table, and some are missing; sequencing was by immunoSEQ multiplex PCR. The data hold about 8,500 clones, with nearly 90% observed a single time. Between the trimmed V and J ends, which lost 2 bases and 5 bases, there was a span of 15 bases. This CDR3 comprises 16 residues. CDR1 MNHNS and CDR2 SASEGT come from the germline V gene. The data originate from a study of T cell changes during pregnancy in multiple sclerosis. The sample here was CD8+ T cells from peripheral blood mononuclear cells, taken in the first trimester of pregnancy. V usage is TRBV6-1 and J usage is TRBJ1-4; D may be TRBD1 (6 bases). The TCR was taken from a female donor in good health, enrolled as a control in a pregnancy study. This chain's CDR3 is CASSEPRGRGNEKLFF. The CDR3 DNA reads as TGTGCCAGCAGTGAACCGAGGGGCAGGGGCAATGAAAAACTGTTTTTT.